These 20 T cell receptor beta chains were sequenced from one sample in a study of blood T cell repertoires in COVID-19. Sequencing used immunoSEQ multiplex PCR; TCRdb keeps in-frame clones, though not all of them. The sample consists of around 260,000 clones, about 80% of them appearing once. What was sequenced was PBMCs or T cells enriched from blood (not recorded which). Receptor source: a man younger than 40 with acute COVID-19.

The V gene is TRBV24-1, the J gene TRBJ2-3; D is unresolved. V gave up 5 bases and J gave up 3 bases, with 8 bases separating them. The CDR3 is 13 residues long. The germline CDR1 and CDR2 sequences are KGHDR and SFDVKD. In DNA, the CDR3 is TGTGCCACCAGTGTCCAGGCTACAGATACGCAGTATTTT. Protein: CATSVQATDTQYF.

V and J are TRBV19 and TRBJ1-1; TRBD1 might be the D (6 bases). This CDR3 has 14 amino acids. CDR1 is LNHDA and CDR2 is SQIVND in the germline V gene (reference sequence). Trimming shortened V by 3 bases and J by 7 bases, and 15 bases separated the two germline ends. CDR3 sequence reads: CASSIPGEYGEAFF. The CDR3 coding sequence is TGTGCCAGTAGTATTCCAGGGGAGTACGGTGAAGCTTTCTTT.

The table lists this clone with a count of one. This chain connects TRBV6-5 to TRBJ1-2, with D hard to call. V dropped 2 bases and J dropped 3 bases, with 10 bases sitting between them. The CDR3 consists of 14 residues. CDR1 MNHEY and CDR2 SVGAGI come from the germline V gene. The CDR3 DNA reads TGTGCCAGCAGTTACAGTATCGGTCACTATGGCTACACCTTC. Its translation: CASSYSIGHYGYTF.

V usage is TRBV3-1 (or the pseudogene TRBV3-2) and J usage is TRBJ2-7, with 13 positions matching TRBD2. From germline, CDR1 is LGHDT and CDR2 YNNKEL (reference sequence). The V and J ends lost 4 bases and 3 bases, in that order; junction bases with no gene match: 3. This CDR3 is built from 15 residues. The CDR3, as DNA: TGTGCCAGCAGCCGAGGGACTAGCGGGGTCTACGAGCAGTACGTC. Amino acid sequence: CASSRGTSGVYEQYV.

This rearrangement joins TRBV29-1 to TRBJ2-1; maybe TRBD1 (5 bases). Per germline, CDR1 SQVTM and CDR2 ANQGSEA. The CDR3 runs to 13 residues. The V end lost 6 bases, the J end lost 4 bases, and 13 bases lay between the germline ends. CDR3 coding DNA: TGCAGCGTGACGAGACAGCTATACAATGAGCAGTTCTTC. This codes for CSVTRQLYNEQFF.

This clone was seen just once. The CDR3 nucleotides read TGTGCCAGTTTTGAGGGAGTAAAGATTGGCAATCAGCCCCAGCATTTT. This sequence encodes CASFEGVKIGNQPQHF. The J gene is TRBJ1-5, the V gene TRBV28; D is unresolved. The CDR3 is 16 residues long. CDR1 and CDR2 (germline): MDHEN, SYDVKM. The germline V and J ends were trimmed by 9 bases and 2 bases, with 20 bases remaining between them. The full variable domain, with the rest looked up from reference TRBV28 and TRBJ1-5, is DVKVTQSSRYLVKRTGEKVFLECVQDMDHENMFWYRQDPGLGLRLIYFSYDVKMKEKGDIPEGYSVSREKKERFSLILESASTNQTSMYLCASFEGVKIGNQPQHFGDGTRLSIL.

The rearrangement joins TRBV7-9 to TRBJ2-4; tentative D call: TRBD1 (5 bases). CDR1 SEHNR and CDR2 FQNEAQ come from the germline V gene (reference sequence). The CDR3 is 15 amino acids. V was cut by 1 base and J by 8 bases, with 15 bases left in between. The CDR3 reads CASSLVQGRLDIQYF. CDR3 coding DNA: TGTGCCAGCAGCTTAGTCCAGGGAAGGTTGGACATTCAGTACTTC. The variable domain in full, with the rest retrieved from reference TRBV7-9 and TRBJ2-4, is DTGVSQNPRHKITKRGQNVTFRCDPISEHNRLYWYRQTLGQGPEFLTYFQNEAQLEKSRLLSDRFSAERPKGSFSTLEIQRTEQGDSAMYLCASSLVQGRLDIQYFGAGTRLSVL.

The J gene is TRBJ2-1, the V gene TRBV5-1; D is unresolved. CDR1 SGHRS and CDR2 YFSETQ come from the germline V gene. Trimming left V 0 bases short and J 5 bases short, with 12 bases between. The length of the CDR3 is 15 residues. The CDR3 DNA reads as TGCGCCAGCAGCTTGGGAGGCCGAATTAACAATGAGCAGTTCTTC. Amino acids: CASSLGGRINNEQFF.

The chain is built from TRBV5-6 and TRBJ2-3; D gene uncertain. The CDR3 is 11 residues long. Germline-derived CDR1 and CDR2 are SGHDT and YYEEEE. The ends were cut back, 2 bases at V and 5 bases at J, with 3 bases in the middle. The CDR3 sequence is CASSFRDTQYF. The CDR3 region has the DNA TGTGCCAGCAGCTTTAGAGATACGCAGTATTTT. Using reference TRBV5-6 and TRBJ2-3 for the parts outside the CDR3, the full variable domain is DAGVTQSPTHLIKTRGQQVTLRCSPKSGHDTVSWYQQALGQGPQFIFQYYEEEERQRGNFPDRFSGHQFPNYSSELNVNALLLGDSALYLCASSFRDTQYFGPGTRLTVL.

This chain links TRBV11-3 with TRBJ2-7, with no clear D. V lost 1 base and J lost 6, with 16 bases in between. The CDR3 runs 15 residues. Germline V lookup: CDR1 SGHNT, CDR2 YENEEA. The chain's CDR3 is CASSLAGQDGSEQYV. CDR3 bases: TGTGCCAGCAGCTTAGCTGGCCAGGATGGTTCCGAGCAGTACGTC.

This clone occurred once. The V gene is TRBV5-4, the J gene TRBJ2-3; weak D call: TRBD2 (5 bases). Trimming cost V 1 base and J 11 bases, with 11 bases left between them. There are 12 residues in the CDR3. The germline gives CDR1 SGHNT, CDR2 YYREEE (reference sequence). CDR3 amino acids: CASSLRREKQYF. CDR3 in DNA: TGTGCCAGCAGCTTGCGAAGGGAGAAGCAGTATTTT.

The rearrangement uses TRBV30 and TRBJ2-3; a possible D gene is TRBD2 (6 bases). Germline CDR1 is GTSNPN and CDR2 is SVGIG (reference sequence). This CDR3 is built from 15 residues. Trimming took 3 bases from V and 2 from J, leaving 15 bases between them. The CDR3 region is CAWSGPRGNTDTQYF. CDR3 in DNA: TGTGCCTGGAGCGGTCCTCGCGGGAACACAGATACGCAGTATTTT.

This clone was seen once. This is likely a read error, given that the CDR3 carries no conserved phenylalanine or tryptophan at its end. The DNA is omitted, as the CDR3 cannot be located on it reliably, and the CDR3 follows TCRdb's listing. V usage is TRBV4-1 and J usage is TRBJ1-2; no check of the table's D call, TRBD1, against the DNA was made. The CDR3 has 12 residues if both end residues are counted. The V gene's germline CDR1 is MGHRA and CDR2 YSYEKL. CDR3 region: CASSQSGGPKFG.

The chain joins TRBV6-1 to TRBJ1-2, with 8 bases that match TRBD1. Trimming took 2 bases from V and 10 from J; bases not matched to a gene: 9. CDR3 length equals 14 residues. Germline V CDR1 and CDR2: MNHNS, SASEGT. CDR3 loop: CASSEFGQGIYYTF. The CDR3 coding sequence is TGTGCCAGCAGTGAATTCGGACAGGGCATTTACTACACCTTC.

CDR3 nucleotide sequence: TGTGCCAGCAGTAGGGGGTCCAACTCGGTGGATTCACCCCTCCACTTT. Translating gives CASSRGSNSVDSPLHF. The chain carries TRBV2 and TRBJ1-6; a weak D match, TRBD1 (6 bases). CDR1 is SNHLY, CDR2 FYNNEI, per germline. Trimming pared 5 bases from V and 8 bases from J, leaving 19 bases between. CDR3 length equals 16 residues.

The genes are TRBV24-1 and TRBJ2-5; TRBD2 agrees at 11 bases. CDR1 is KGHDR and CDR2 is SFDVKD in the germline V gene. V was clipped by 7 bases and J by 2 bases; unmatched bases: 14. The CDR3 has 18 amino acids. The CDR3 DNA is TGTGCCACCAGCACTACTAGCGGGGGCCAAATTAATCAAGAGACCCAGTACTTC. Translated, it gives CATSTTSGGQINQETQYF.

This clone showed up just once. The genes are TRBV2 and TRBJ2-7; the D gene is possibly TRBD2 (6 bases). The V end lost 3 bases, the J end lost 0 bases, and 15 bases lay between the germline ends. From germline, CDR1 is SNHLY and CDR2 FYNNEI. CDR3 length: 16 amino acids. The CDR3 DNA reads as TGTGCCAGCAGTGAGGTGCTCGGGAGCCACTCCTACGAGCAGTACGTC. The encoded protein is CASSEVLGSHSYEQYV.

This clone was detected once. The rearrangement uses TRBV24-1 and TRBJ2-5, with 7 bases aligning to TRBD1. The germline CDR1 and CDR2 sequences are KGHDR and SFDVKD. The CDR3 loop spans 15 amino acids. The V and J ends lost 0 bases and 3 bases, in that order; junction bases with no gene match: 3. The CDR3 reads CATSDLRTGKETQYF. CDR3 in DNA: TGTGCCACCAGTGATTTGAGGACAGGAAAAGAGACCCAGTACTTC.

The chain combines TRBV5-1 with TRBJ1-4, with D tentatively TRBD1 (6 bases). This CDR3 is 15 amino acids long. Germline-derived CDR1 and CDR2 are SGHRS and YFSETQ. The V and J ends lost 4 bases and 6 bases respectively, with 16 bases between them. The CDR3, as DNA: TGCGCCAGCAGCCCGGAGGGGGGGCGCCATGAAAAACTGTTTTTT. This sequence encodes CASSPEGGRHEKLFF.

The chain has TRBV5-4 and TRBJ2-3; 8 nucleotides line up with TRBD2. Trimming at V came to 6 bases and at J to 6 bases, leaving 12 bases not matched to a gene. The germline gives CDR1 SGHNT, CDR2 YYREEE (reference sequence). The CDR3 consists of 15 residues. CDR3 DNA sequence: TGTGCCAGCACTCACGGCAAGCGGGAGACGGATACGCAGTATTTT. It encodes CASTHGKRETDTQYF.